This TCR beta chain emerged from a study of blood T cells in healthy people across ages (dated by TCRdb to 2014 to 2015). Regarding the research as a whole: Template switching captured roughly one uniquely barcoded TCR beta cDNA molecule per two T cells in model experiments. The donors were split into four age groups: young (average around 16 years), middle-aged (roughly 40), aged (roughly 65) and long-lived (more than 80). The study analyzed two additional independent replicas of 1 million unique cDNA reads from the same blood draw for two donors, one aged 18 to 29 and one aged 80 or older. The study measured age-related changes in TCR beta repertoire diversity using deep sequencing normalized with unique cDNA molecular identifiers.

Library preparation employed 5' RACE. The run used an Illumina HiSeq 2500. The second PCR ran for about 6 to 12 cycles and used a J-beta primer mix along with a sample-barcoded 5' primer. A template-switch 5' adaptor carrying 12 random nucleotides introduced a unique molecular identifier onto each TCR beta cDNA molecule. Each sample yielded at least 2.5 million CDR3-containing paired-end reads. First-strand cDNA was synthesized from all RNA with the Mint cDNA synthesis kit, primed by a TRBC-specific oligonucleotide. Following uracil-DNA glycosylase treatment, all cDNA underwent a first 18-cycle PCR with the universal primers M1SS and BC2_uni_R. Per the original workflow: For normalization, 1 million high-quality reads, each with a distinct molecular identifier, were randomly selected from each sample. Instead of being binned into consensus sequences, reads with shared molecular identifiers were discarded. MiTCR, with a Q25 quality threshold and the strictest error-elimination algorithm, was used for CDR3 identification, clonotype clustering and error correction. A nonparametric unseen species model with Euler transformation was used to estimate lower-bound total TCR beta diversity. TCRdb reprocessed the public reads (quality trimming at Q25 with fastp, clone calling with MiXCR) and kept in-frame beta chains. A single entry per CDR3 protein holds the most common genes and DNA from its merged rows. The V and J calls reflect TCRdb's pipeline rather than the authors' work. The sample records over a million distinct CDR3 sequences, approximately 25% of which are singletons. The top ten constitute approximately 0.75% of the sample.

The roughly 39 donors, aged 6 to 90 years, were systemically healthy Caucasian individuals from Russia. Each donor gave roughly 11 milliliters of peripheral blood, drawn into EDTA-treated Vacutainer tubes. Ficoll-Paque density-gradient centrifugation was used to isolate PBMCs, with at least 6.5 million per sample. Total RNA, at least 5 micrograms per sample, was extracted from PBMCs with Trizol reagent. For every donor, flow cytometry on a PBMC aliquot measured the percentage of naive CD45RAhigh/CD27high T cells. A distance of 12 bases separates the germline ends of V and J, which lose 0 bases and 2 bases respectively. Based on the germline V gene, the CDR1 and CDR2 sequences are MGHRA and YSYEKL. The CDR3 spans 16 residues, from the cysteine through the phenylalanine. The retained sequence is limited to the CDR3, 48 bases, with the frame set at the first base. This clonotype was seen repeatedly, ten times or more. The target of this receptor is not known. Within one base of it there is no much larger clone, and no base qualities were kept.

Study-wide conclusions, independent of this receptor: Estimates of total diversity based on one million sequenced T cells were considered lower bounds and underestimates. The long-lived group showed more naive CD4+ T cells, fewer expanded clones and increased TCR diversity than the aged group, suggesting age selection. As age increased, observed TCR beta diversity per million T cells dropped in a roughly linear way, and a significant reduction was already evident by age 40. There was a strong correlation between observed TCR beta diversity and the percentage of naive T cells measured by flow cytometry. Since profiling was done on bulk unsorted PBMCs, naive and antigen-experienced compartments could not be conclusively compared. Because donor CMV infection status was unknown, age-related changes in expanded clonotypes were potentially confounded.

In addition, the sample was reused for a study of T cells of mothers and their children. The second study's paper adds: The donors were nine systemically healthy Caucasian individuals, made up of three mothers and their six children. cDNA synthesis consumed the entire amount of extracted RNA, loaded at 1.5 ug RNA in each 15 ul reaction. In the second PCR, the M1S primer added sample barcodes and 2-4 random nucleotides. Over 9.5 million TCR beta CDR3 reads came from each mother, compared with 3.3 million or so reads from each child. Thymic selection shapes the output of TCR recombination in a similar way in related and unrelated pairs, and inherited differences have a minor effect. Normalized repertoire overlap was always slightly but never significantly higher in related than unrelated mother-child pairs. With a sensitivity of about 100 clones per million clonotypes, no persistent microchimeric T cell clones were detected. In the study, deep NGS was used to compare the TCR beta repertoires of mothers and children, and features distinguishing related mother-child pairs from unrelated individuals were sought. On average, the children were approximately 11 +/- 4 years old, while the mothers were about 37 +/- 4 years old. After adapters were ligated using NEBNext reagents, the libraries underwent 100+100 nt paired-end sequencing on an Illumina HiSeq 2000. To prevent cross-contamination, the mother and child libraries were prepared a month apart and were sequenced in separate runs. For each donor, between about 450,000 and 2,300,000 distinct TCR beta clonotypes were identified. Naive TCR beta clonotypes were estimated from low-frequency clonotypes matched to each donor's FACS-determined naive share, without sorting.

This sequence originates from a girl aged 2 to 10 in good health. The rearrangement combines TRBV4-1 with TRBJ2-3; TRBD2 is a possible D gene, resting on 5 matching bases. Sequencing used blood. This receptor has the CDR3 CASSQDGLPNTDTQYF. The DNA reads TGCGCCAGCAGCCAAGATGGACTCCCGAACACAGATACGCAGTATTTT.